The entry below describes one TCR beta chain. The V end lost 2 bases, the J end lost 3 bases, and 8 bases lay between the germline ends. There are 12 residues in the CDR3. Germline V lookup: CDR1 GTSNPN, CDR2 SVGIG (reference sequence). Authors' processing steps: Amplification of reference gene primers provided the estimated nucleated cell counts. Measured with immunoSEQ multiplex PCR; TCRdb has only the in-frame clones, and not every one. The DNA was the basis for D and trimming; V, J and clone size are from that table. This sample carries approximately 75,000 clones, roughly 82% of them seen once, and the ten largest clones take around 22%. The sample comes from a study of blood T cell repertoires in COVID-19. Study at large: Some COVID-19 samples were acute and others convalescent; all came from the United States, Italy and Spain.

The V gene is TRBV30, the J gene TRBJ2-7, with TRBD2 as a possible D gene (6 bases). The TCR comes from a woman aged 45-65 years with acute or convalescent COVID-19. Sequencing was performed on peripheral blood. The CDR3 DNA reads TGTGCCTGGAGTACCGGGGGCTACGAGCAGTACTTC. Translation: CAWSTGGYEQYF.